The 24 T cell receptor beta chains below were found in one sample sequenced in a study of cytomegalovirus exposure and HLA in healthy donors. The PCR employed 60 Vbeta primers together with 13 Jbeta primers. This table comes from immunoSEQ multiplex PCR, and its TCRdb copy is limited to in-frame clones, with some not included. The profile shows approximately 97,000 clones, around 81% of them singletons. The sample was PBMCs. These receptors came from a man in his forties in good health and CMV-seropositive.

The rearrangement joins TRBV2 to TRBJ1-6; possibly TRBD1 for D (5 bases). The V gene's germline CDR1 is SNHLY and CDR2 FYNNEI. The CDR3 has 16 amino acids. V was cut by 7 bases and J by 10 bases, with 23 bases left in between. CDR3 sequence reads: CASTREQRGEGSPLHF. CDR3 coding DNA: TGTGCCAGCACCCGAGAGCAGAGAGGGGAGGGATCACCCCTCCACTTT.

V usage is TRBV7-9 and J usage is TRBJ2-1; D uncertain. The CDR3 is 11 residues long. V lost 6 bases, J lost 4 bases, and 4 bases lay in between. Germline V gives CDR1 SEHNR, CDR2 FQNEAQ (reference sequence). In nucleotides, the CDR3 is TGTGCCAGCAGTCGTTACAATGAGCAGTTCTTC. This translates into CASSRYNEQFF.

The table lists this clone with a few counts. The chain is built from TRBV30 and TRBJ1-1; no clear D gene. CDR3 length equals 13 residues. V was shortened by 5 bases and J by 4 bases, with 14 bases between the two germline ends. Per germline, CDR1 GTSNPN and CDR2 SVGIG (reference sequence). In DNA, the CDR3 is TGTGCCTGGGGTACCGAGAGAGGCACTGAAGCTTTCTTT. This encodes CAWGTERGTEAFF.

This chain connects TRBV18 to TRBJ1-3; 7 bases align to TRBD1. V lost 2 bases to trimming and J lost 0 bases; unmatched junction nucleotides: 4. CDR3 length equals 16 residues. In germline, CDR1 is KGHSH, CDR2 LQKENI. CDR3: CASSPRDSRSGNTIYF. In nucleotides, the CDR3 is TGTGCCAGCTCACCAAGGGACAGCCGCTCTGGAAACACCATATATTTT.

The rearrangement links TRBV5-1 to TRBJ2-1, with 7 bases identical to TRBD2. This CDR3 has 17 amino acids. The ends lost 0 bases at V and 2 bases at J; junction bases unmatched: 8. CDR1 and CDR2 (germline): SGHRS, YFSETQ. The CDR3 region has the DNA TGCGCCAGCAGCTTGGGGGTAGGGCTAGCGGCCTACAATGAGCAGTTCTTC. Translation: CASSLGVGLAAYNEQFF.

Only a few counts were recorded for this clone. The chain combines TRBV7-8 with TRBJ1-2, with D hard to call. V was trimmed by 5 bases and J by 4 bases, leaving 26 bases between them. Germline V gives CDR1 SGHVS, CDR2 FQNEAQ. This CDR3 has 18 amino acids. In DNA, the CDR3 is TGTGCCAGCAGCGCCGGAAGGATGAGGGTTCGGGCGGGCTATGGCTACACCTTC. This encodes CASSAGRMRVRAGYGYTF.

The chain couples TRBV5-1 to TRBJ2-3, with a weak D call TRBD2 (6 bases). This CDR3 has 15 residues. CDR1 SGHRS and CDR2 YFSETQ come from the germline V gene. The ends were cut back, 3 bases at V and 0 bases at J, with 11 bases in the middle. The CDR3 loop reads CASSWVAASTDTQYF. In DNA, the CDR3 is TGCGCCAGCAGCTGGGTAGCGGCTAGCACAGATACGCAGTATTTT.

The chain links TRBV7-2 to TRBJ1-2; perhaps TRBD1 as D (5 bases). Trimming pared 1 base from V and 1 base from J, leaving 13 bases between. Germline CDR1 is SGHTA and CDR2 is FQGNSA. The CDR3 contains 16 residues. The CDR3 DNA is TGTGCCAGCAGCTTAGAGTGGCTAGGACATAACTATGGCTACACCTTC. It encodes CASSLEWLGHNYGYTF.

The chain joins TRBV19 to TRBJ1-2; D ambiguous. This CDR3 contains 12 residues. Trimming took 4 bases from V and 7 from J, leaving 10 bases between them. Germline V gene sequence: CDR1 LNHDA, CDR2 SQIVND (reference sequence). The CDR3 sequence is CASSTVSSGYTF. The CDR3 region has the DNA TGTGCCAGTAGTACTGTATCGTCTGGCTACACCTTC.

The chain joins TRBV10-3 to TRBJ1-5; the match to TRBD1 covers 8 bases. CDR3 size: 14 residues. CDR1 ENHRY and CDR2 SYGVKD come from the germline V gene. The trim removed 5 bases at V and 4 bases at J, leaving 4 bases unmatched. Here the CDR3 DNA reads TGTGCCATCAGTCGACAGGGGAGGAATCAGCCCCAGCATTTT. Translation gives CAISRQGRNQPQHF.

The count of this clone is one. The J gene is TRBJ1-2, the V gene TRBV6-5; TRBD1 agrees at 8 bases. Germline V gives CDR1 MNHEY, CDR2 SVGAGI. Losses at the gene ends were 1 base for V and 2 bases for J; bases not matched to a gene: 0. CDR3 length: 14 amino acids. The CDR3 DNA is TGTGCCAGCAGTTACTACAGGGGGAACTATGGCTACACCTTC. Amino acid sequence: CASSYYRGNYGYTF.

The V and J genes are TRBV19 and TRBJ1-1; D is ambiguous. V was cut by 3 bases and J by 4 bases, with 15 bases left in between. CDR3 size: 15 residues. CDR1 and CDR2 from the germline V gene are LNHDA and SQIVND (reference sequence). The CDR3 is CASSIRPGLGTEAFF. The CDR3 bases are TGTGCCAGTAGTATTCGGCCGGGATTGGGCACTGAAGCTTTCTTT.

A few counts support this clone. This chain links TRBV11-3 with TRBJ2-1; D is perhaps TRBD1 (5 bases). Germline V CDR1 and CDR2: SGHNT, YENEEA. The CDR3 contains 16 residues. V was shortened by 0 bases and J by 0 bases, with 9 bases between the two germline ends. The DNA of the CDR3 is TGTGCCAGCAGCTTAGAAGGGGTGAGCTCCTACAATGAGCAGTTCTTC. Its protein is CASSLEGVSSYNEQFF.

The rearrangement links TRBV10-3 to TRBJ2-1, with D possibly being TRBD1 (5 bases). The CDR3 contains 18 residues. The V end was cut by 4 bases, the J end by 2 bases, with 21 bases between. Germline values: CDR1 ENHRY, CDR2 SYGVKD. The CDR3 spells CAISGTSSRTTAYNEQFF. CDR3 DNA: TGTGCCATCAGTGGGACCTCATCCAGGACAACCGCCTACAATGAGCAGTTCTTC.

This clone came up a few times. V is TRBV19 and J is TRBJ1-2; 11 bases match TRBD1. The germline CDR1 and CDR2 sequences are LNHDA and SQIVND (reference sequence). The CDR3 is 15 amino acids. The junction had 3 bases not matched to a gene; V was cut back by 4 bases and J by 2 bases. This chain's CDR3 is CASSTWDRGNYGYTF. CDR3 in DNA: TGTGCCAGTAGTACCTGGGACAGGGGGAACTATGGCTACACCTTC. Based on the CDR3 plus reference TRBV19 and TRBJ1-2, the full variable domain is DGGITQSPKYLFRKEGQNVTLSCEQNLNHDAMYWYRQDPGQGLRLIYYSQIVNDFQKGDIAEGYSVSREKKESFPLTVTSAQKNPTAFYLCASSTWDRGNYGYTFGSGTRLTVV.

The chain carries TRBV18 and TRBJ2-1; a possible D gene is TRBD2 (7 bases). Germline CDR1 KGHSH, CDR2 LQKENI. The V end lost 0 bases, the J end lost 7 bases, and 16 bases lay between the germline ends. This CDR3 region has 16 residues. The CDR3 nucleotides are TGTGCCAGCTCACCACCGGGCGGGGGCCTGCCGAATGAGCAGTTCTTC. Its protein product is CASSPPGGGLPNEQFF. The variable domain in full, completed from reference TRBV18 and TRBJ2-1, reads NAGVMQNPRHLVRRRGQEARLRCSPMKGHSHVYWYRQLPEEGLKFMVYLQKENIIDESGMPKERFSAEFPKEGPSILRIQQVVRGDSAAYFCASSPPGGGLPNEQFFGPGTRLTVL.

This clone was picked up one time. The chain joins TRBV25-1 to TRBJ2-1, with 12 bases matching TRBD1. The germline V gene encodes CDR1 MGHDK and CDR2 SYGVNS. V was pared by 5 bases and J by 7 bases, with 12 bases of the junction left unmatched. The CDR3 sequence is 17 residues long. The CDR3 spells CASSTPPGTGGGNEQFF. Written as DNA, the CDR3 is TGTGCCAGCAGTACCCCACCCGGGACAGGGGGCGGGAATGAGCAGTTCTTC.

CDR3 bases: TGTGCCAGCAGTGAAAAAACAGGGTATAACTATGGCTACACCTTC. Its protein is CASSEKTGYNYGYTF. This sequence joins TRBV6-1 and TRBJ1-2, with D perhaps matching TRBD1 (6 bases). V lost 2 bases to trimming and J lost 1 base, with 11 bases between them. The CDR3 consists of 15 residues. Germline V gene data show CDR1 as MNHNS and CDR2 as SASEGT.

This clone was picked up one time. Here the CDR3 reads CASSSGQIYEQYF. The CDR3 bases are TGTGCCAGCAGCTCAGGACAGATCTACGAGCAGTACTTC. This sequence joins TRBV11-3 and TRBJ2-7; TRBD1 might be the D (6 bases). Germline V gene data show CDR1 as SGHNT and CDR2 as YENEEA. The CDR3 contains 13 residues. V was pared by 4 bases and J by 3 bases, with 10 bases between.

The V gene is TRBV7-9, the J gene TRBJ2-2; 8 positions agree with TRBD2. The CDR3 spans 16 residues. Trimming took 5 bases from V and 6 from J; bases not matched to a gene: 11. The germline V gene has CDR1 SEHNR and CDR2 FQNEAQ (reference sequence). The CDR3 DNA is TGTGCCAGCAGCCCACCTCGGGGGGGCCCCCCCGGGGAGCTGTTTTTT. This gives the protein CASSPPRGGPPGELFF.

V and J are TRBV7-9 and TRBJ2-7; TRBD1 might be the D (5 bases). The ends were cut back, 7 bases at V and 2 bases at J, with 12 bases in the middle. Germline V gene data show CDR1 as SEHNR and CDR2 as FQNEAQ (reference sequence). The CDR3 length is 13 residues. The CDR3 sequence is CASNPGATYEQYF. Here the CDR3 DNA reads TGTGCCAGCAACCCTGGGGCCACCTACGAGCAGTACTTC.

This rearrangement joins TRBV5-1 to TRBJ2-3; 13 positions agree with TRBD2. V shed 4 bases and J 5 bases; nucleotides not matched to a gene: 7. The V gene's germline CDR1 is SGHRS and CDR2 YFSETQ. There are 16 residues in the CDR3. CDR3 sequence reads: CASSIGTSGNGDTQYF. The CDR3 bases are TGCGCCAGCAGCATAGGGACTAGCGGGAATGGAGATACGCAGTATTTT.

V gene TRBV6-4 combines with J gene TRBJ1-2; tentative D call: TRBD1 (6 bases). CDR1 is MRHNA, CDR2 SNTAGT, per germline. The CDR3 sequence is 14 residues long. V dropped 4 bases and J dropped 3 bases, with 12 bases sitting between them. CDR3 in DNA: TGTGCCAGCAGTGGGGGAGGGGGTGACTATGGCTACACCTTC. Protein sequence: CASSGGGGDYGYTF.

The rearrangement joins TRBV10-3 to TRBJ1-1; a weak D match, TRBD1 (6 bases). V lost 0 bases to trimming and J lost 4 bases, with 15 bases between them. The CDR3 length is 16 residues. Germline CDR1 ENHRY, CDR2 SYGVKD. The CDR3, as DNA: TGTGCCATCAGTGAGTCGAGCTCAGGGGTTGCCACTGAAGCTTTCTTT. This translates into CAISESSSGVATEAFF.